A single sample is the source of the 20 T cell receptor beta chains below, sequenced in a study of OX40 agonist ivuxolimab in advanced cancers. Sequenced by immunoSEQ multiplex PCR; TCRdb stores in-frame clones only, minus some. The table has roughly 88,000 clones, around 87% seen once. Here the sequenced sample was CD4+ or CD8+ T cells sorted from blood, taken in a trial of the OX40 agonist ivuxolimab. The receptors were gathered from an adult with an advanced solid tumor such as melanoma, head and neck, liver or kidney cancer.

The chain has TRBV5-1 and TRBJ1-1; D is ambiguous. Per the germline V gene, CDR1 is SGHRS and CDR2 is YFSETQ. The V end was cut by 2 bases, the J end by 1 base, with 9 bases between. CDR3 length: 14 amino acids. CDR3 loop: CASSFFDGNTEAFF. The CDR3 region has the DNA TGCGCCAGCAGCTTTTTCGACGGGAACACTGAAGCTTTCTTT.

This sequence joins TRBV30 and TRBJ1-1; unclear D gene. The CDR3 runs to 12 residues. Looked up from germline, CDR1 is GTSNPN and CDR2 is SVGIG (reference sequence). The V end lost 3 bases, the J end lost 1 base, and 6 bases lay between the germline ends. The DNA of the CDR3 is TGTGCCTGGAGAAACGAGAACACTGAAGCTTTCTTT. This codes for CAWRNENTEAFF.

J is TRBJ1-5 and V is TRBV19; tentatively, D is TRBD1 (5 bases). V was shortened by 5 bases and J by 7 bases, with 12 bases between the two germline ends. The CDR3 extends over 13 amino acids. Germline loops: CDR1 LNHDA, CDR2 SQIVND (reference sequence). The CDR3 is CASSGSGMQPQHF. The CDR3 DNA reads TGTGCCAGTAGTGGATCAGGGATGCAGCCCCAGCATTTT. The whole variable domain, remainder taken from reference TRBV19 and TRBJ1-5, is DGGITQSPKYLFRKEGQNVTLSCEQNLNHDAMYWYRQDPGQGLRLIYYSQIVNDFQKGDIAEGYSVSREKKESFPLTVTSAQKNPTAFYLCASSGSGMQPQHFGDGTRLSIL.

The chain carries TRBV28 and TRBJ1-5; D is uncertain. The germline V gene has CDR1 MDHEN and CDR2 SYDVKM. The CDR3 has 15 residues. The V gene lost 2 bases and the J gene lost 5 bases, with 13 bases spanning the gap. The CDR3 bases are TGTGCCAGCAGTTTACCCGGAGAAGTCTATCAGCCCCAGCATTTT. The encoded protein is CASSLPGEVYQPQHF.

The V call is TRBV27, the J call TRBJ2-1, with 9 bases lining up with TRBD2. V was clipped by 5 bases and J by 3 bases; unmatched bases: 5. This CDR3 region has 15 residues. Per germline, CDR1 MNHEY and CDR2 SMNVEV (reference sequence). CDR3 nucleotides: TGTGCCAGCAGTCCCCTAGCGGGAAGCTACAATGAGCAGTTCTTC. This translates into CASSPLAGSYNEQFF.

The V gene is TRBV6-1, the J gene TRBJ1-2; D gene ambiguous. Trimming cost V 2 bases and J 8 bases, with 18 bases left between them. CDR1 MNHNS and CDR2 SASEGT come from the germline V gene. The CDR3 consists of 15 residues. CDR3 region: CASSEPGRPPRGYTF. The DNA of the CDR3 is TGTGCCAGCAGTGAACCCGGCAGACCCCCCAGGGGCTACACCTTC.

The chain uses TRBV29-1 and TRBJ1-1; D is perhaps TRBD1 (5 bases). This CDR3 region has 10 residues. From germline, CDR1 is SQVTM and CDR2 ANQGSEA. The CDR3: CAGKNTEAFF. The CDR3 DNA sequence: TGCGCAGGGAAAAACACTGAAGCTTTCTTT.

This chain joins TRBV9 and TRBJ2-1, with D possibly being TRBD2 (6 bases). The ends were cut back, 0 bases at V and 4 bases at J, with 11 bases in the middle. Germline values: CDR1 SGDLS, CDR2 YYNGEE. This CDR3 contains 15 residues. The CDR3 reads CASSVGVSGYNEQFF. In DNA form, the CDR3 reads TGTGCCAGCAGCGTAGGGGTTAGCGGATACAATGAGCAGTTCTTC.

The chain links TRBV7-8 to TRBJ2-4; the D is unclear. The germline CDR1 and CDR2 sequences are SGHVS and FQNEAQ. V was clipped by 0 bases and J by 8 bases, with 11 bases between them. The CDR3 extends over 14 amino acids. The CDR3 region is CASSLAQSWDIQYF. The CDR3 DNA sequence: TGTGCCAGCAGCTTAGCCCAGAGCTGGGACATTCAGTACTTC.

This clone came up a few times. In nucleotides, the CDR3 is TGTGCCAGCAGCTTAAGTGCAAACACCGGGGAGCTGTTTTTT. Translated: CASSLSANTGELFF. The rearrangement links TRBV11-2 to TRBJ2-2; no clear D. V lost 2 bases and J 2 bases, leaving 6 bases between the germline ends. The CDR3 runs 14 residues. Germline V gene data show CDR1 as SGHAT and CDR2 as FQNNGV.

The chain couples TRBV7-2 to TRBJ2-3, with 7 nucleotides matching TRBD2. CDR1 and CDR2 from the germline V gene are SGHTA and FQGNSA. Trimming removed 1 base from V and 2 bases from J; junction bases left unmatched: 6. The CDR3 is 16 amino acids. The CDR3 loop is CASSLGLADLTDTQYF. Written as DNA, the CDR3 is TGTGCCAGCAGCTTAGGCCTAGCGGACCTCACAGATACGCAGTATTTT. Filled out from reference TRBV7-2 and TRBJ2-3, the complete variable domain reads GAGVSQSPSNKVTEKGKDVELRCDPISGHTALYWYRQSLGQGLEFLIYFQGNSAPDKSGLPSDRFSAERTGGSVSTLTIQRTQQEDSAVYLCASSLGLADLTDTQYFGPGTRLTVL.

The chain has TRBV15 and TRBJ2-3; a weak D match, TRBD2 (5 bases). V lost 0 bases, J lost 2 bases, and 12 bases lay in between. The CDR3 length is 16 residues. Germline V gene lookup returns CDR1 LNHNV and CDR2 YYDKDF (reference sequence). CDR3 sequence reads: CATSRDSAVSTDTQYF. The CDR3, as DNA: TGTGCCACCAGCAGAGATTCAGCGGTTTCCACAGATACGCAGTATTTT.

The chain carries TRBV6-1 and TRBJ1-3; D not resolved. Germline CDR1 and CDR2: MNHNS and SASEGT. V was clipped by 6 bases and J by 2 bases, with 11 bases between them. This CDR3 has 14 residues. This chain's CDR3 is CASSATETGNTIYF. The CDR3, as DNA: TGTGCCAGCAGCGCTACAGAGACTGGAAACACCATATATTTT.

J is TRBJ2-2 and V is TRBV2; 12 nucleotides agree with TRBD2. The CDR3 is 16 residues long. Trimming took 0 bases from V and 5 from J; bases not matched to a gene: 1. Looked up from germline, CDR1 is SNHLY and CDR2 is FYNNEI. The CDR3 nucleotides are TGTGCCAGCAGTGAAGCGACTAGCGGGGGAACCGGGGAGCTGTTTTTT. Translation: CASSEATSGGTGELFF.

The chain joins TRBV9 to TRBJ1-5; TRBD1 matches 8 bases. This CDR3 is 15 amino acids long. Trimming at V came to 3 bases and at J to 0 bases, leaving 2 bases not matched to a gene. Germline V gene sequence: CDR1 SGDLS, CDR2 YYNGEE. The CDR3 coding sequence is TGTGCCAGCAGCGGGACAGGGAATAGCAATCAGCCCCAGCATTTT. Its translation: CASSGTGNSNQPQHF.

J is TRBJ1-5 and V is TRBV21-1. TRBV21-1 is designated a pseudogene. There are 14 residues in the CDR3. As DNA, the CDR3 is TGTGCCAGCAGCAAAGTTGGACCTCATCAGCCCCAGCATTTT. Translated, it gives CASSKVGPHQPQHF.

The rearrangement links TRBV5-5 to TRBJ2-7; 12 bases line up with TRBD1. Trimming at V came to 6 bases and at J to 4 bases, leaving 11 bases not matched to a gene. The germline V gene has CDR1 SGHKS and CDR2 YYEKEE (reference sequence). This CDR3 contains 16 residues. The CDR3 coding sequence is TGTGCCAGCACCCTAGTAGGGACAGGGGGCAGGTACGAGCAGTACTTC. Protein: CASTLVGTGGRYEQYF.

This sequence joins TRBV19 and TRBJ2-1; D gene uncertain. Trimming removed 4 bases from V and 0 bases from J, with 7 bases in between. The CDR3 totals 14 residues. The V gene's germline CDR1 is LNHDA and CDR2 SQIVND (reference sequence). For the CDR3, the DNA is TGTGCCAGTAGTACGGTAAGCTCCTACAATGAGCAGTTCTTC. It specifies CASSTVSSYNEQFF.

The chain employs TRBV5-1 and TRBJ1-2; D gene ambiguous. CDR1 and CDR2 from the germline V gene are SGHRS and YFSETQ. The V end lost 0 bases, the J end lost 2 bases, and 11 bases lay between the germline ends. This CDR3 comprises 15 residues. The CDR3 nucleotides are TGCGCCAGCAGCTTGGAGGGAGACGCCAACTATGGCTACACCTTC. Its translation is CASSLEGDANYGYTF.

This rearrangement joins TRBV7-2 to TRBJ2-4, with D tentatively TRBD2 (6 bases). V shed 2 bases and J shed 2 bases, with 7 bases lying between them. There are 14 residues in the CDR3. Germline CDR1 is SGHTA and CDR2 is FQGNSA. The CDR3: CASSLSGPKNIQYF. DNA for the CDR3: TGTGCCAGCAGCTTAAGCGGGCCCAAAAACATTCAGTACTTC.